These 27 T cell receptor beta chains share one sample of origin, sequenced in a study of identical twins. TCRdb reprocessed the 5' RACE reads via MiXCR and lists one record per CDR3 protein. The sample shows 350,000 to 600,000 distinct CDR3 sequences, 12% to 15% of them seen only once. These data also featured in a second study, about yellow fever vaccine responses in identical twins.

The specimen sequenced was CD4+ T cells sorted from blood. The receptors were sampled from a woman between 18 and 29 years old in good health.

This clonotype came up a few times. J is TRBJ2-7 and V is TRBV6-5; D is uncertain. CDR1 and CDR2 (germline): MNHEY, SVGAGI. Trimming left V 4 bases short and J 1 base short, with 11 bases between. The CDR3 consists of 14 residues. Here the CDR3 DNA reads TGTGCCAGCAGTTCACCCTACAGTTCCTACGAGCAGTACTTC. This codes for CASSSPYSSYEQYF.

The CDR3 region is CASSQDLSGPKSAKNIQYF. CDR3 nucleotide sequence: TGTGCCAGCAGCCAAGATTTGTCGGGACCAAAGTCGGCCAAAAACATTCAGTACTTC. V gene TRBV3-1 combines with J gene TRBJ2-4; the D gene could be TRBD1 or TRBD2 (5 bases each). The germline V gene has CDR1 LGHDT and CDR2 YNNKEL (reference sequence). This CDR3 contains 19 residues. V gave up 0 bases and J gave up 1 base, with 19 bases separating them.

This clonotype was observed a few times. One end of the junction does not line up with germline, which may come from a read error. The chain recombines TRBV5-1 with TRBJ2-3; D gene unclear. Germline assignment: CDR1 SGHRS and CDR2 YFSETQ. The CDR3 loop spans 15 amino acids. The CDR3 nucleotides are TGTGCCAGCAGCTTAGTGGCAGCCTCCACAGATACGCAGTATTTT. It translates to CASSLVAASTDTQYF.

This chain joins TRBV5-1 and TRBJ2-7; D is unresolved. Trimming removed 0 bases at V and 0 bases at J, with 10 bases between. Germline CDR1 reads SGHRS; CDR2 reads YFSETQ. The CDR3 totals 15 residues. CDR3 sequence: CASSLVTALSYEQYF. The CDR3 DNA follows: TGCGCCAGCAGCTTGGTAACGGCCCTCTCCTACGAGCAGTACTTC.

The chain links TRBV10-3 to TRBJ2-7, with TRBD1 matching over 11 bases. V gave up 3 bases and J gave up 3 bases; unmatched junction bases: 1. Germline CDR1 is ENHRY and CDR2 is SYGVKD. The CDR3 covers 14 residues. The CDR3 nucleotides are TGTGCCATCAGTGAAGGGACAGGGGGCTACGAGCAGTACTTC. The encoded protein is CAISEGTGGYEQYF.

This clonotype turned up a few times. V gene TRBV12-3 or TRBV12-4 combines with J gene TRBJ2-7, with 8 bases matching TRBD1. CDR3 length equals 14 residues. With 7 bases clipped from V and 1 base from J, the junction kept 6 bases outside the gene matches. The CDR3 sequence is CASKTGQGSYEQYF. CDR3 nucleotides: TGTGCCAGCAAAACCGGACAGGGATCCTACGAGCAGTACTTC.

The chain joins TRBV20-1 to TRBJ2-2; 8 bases are shared with TRBD2. With V trimmed by 5 bases and J by 7 bases, 18 bases remained unmatched. CDR3 length: 17 residues. Germline V gene data show CDR1 as DFQATT and CDR2 as SNEGSKA (reference sequence). The CDR3 bases are TGCAGTGCTTCCCCTCCATACGGGGGGGCATGGATCGGGGAGCTGTTTTTT. This sequence encodes CSASPPYGGAWIGELFF.

The chain links TRBV20-1 to TRBJ2-7, with 13 bases matching TRBD2. Germline CDR1 and CDR2: DFQATT and SNEGSKA (reference sequence). The V and J ends lost 1 base and 4 bases, in that order; junction bases with no gene match: 4. The CDR3 runs 15 residues. For the CDR3, the DNA is TGCAGTGCTAGAGGGACTAGCGGGGGCGTGTACGAGCAGTACTTC. This sequence encodes CSARGTSGGVYEQYF.

The chain recombines TRBV5-1 with TRBJ1-4, with no clear D. The germline V gene has CDR1 SGHRS and CDR2 YFSETQ. The CDR3 totals 14 residues. The ends were cut back, 2 bases at V and 6 bases at J, with 11 bases in the middle. CDR3 sequence reads: CASSFQEPYEKLFF. DNA for the CDR3: TGCGCCAGCAGCTTCCAGGAACCCTATGAAAAACTGTTTTTT.

This chain joins TRBV5-1 and TRBJ2-1; TRBD2 matches at 14 bases. The ends lost 1 base at V and 4 bases at J; junction bases unmatched: 7. Germline V lookup: CDR1 SGHRS, CDR2 YFSETQ. CDR3 length equals 18 residues. The CDR3 region is CASSLLTSGRASYNEQFF. The CDR3 region has the DNA TGCGCCAGCAGCTTGCTGACTAGCGGGAGGGCCTCATACAATGAGCAGTTCTTC.

This clonotype was picked up many times. The chain links TRBV11-1 to TRBJ2-1; 7 positions match TRBD2. V shed 4 bases, J shed 1 base, and the junction held 16 bases outside the gene matches. Germline V gene sequence: CDR1 SGHAT, CDR2 FQDESV (reference sequence). This CDR3 has 19 amino acids. CDR3 coding DNA: TGTGCCAGCAGCTCGACCCCTCTCGCGGGAGTGCGTTCCTACAATGAGCAGTTCTTC. Protein sequence: CASSSTPLAGVRSYNEQFF.

This clonotype has a handful of counts. The V gene is TRBV29-1, the J gene TRBJ2-1, with 8 bases fitting TRBD2. This CDR3 has 14 amino acids. The V gene end was trimmed by 7 bases and the J gene end by 5 bases; junction bases not matched to a gene: 10. Germline loops: CDR1 SQVTM, CDR2 ANQGSEA. CDR3 DNA sequence: TGCAGCGCCGCAAGCGGGAGAGGGAACAATGAGCAGTTCTTC. It specifies CSAASGRGNNEQFF.

This chain uses TRBV28 with TRBJ2-7; the D gene is possibly TRBD1 (5 bases). Germline V lookup: CDR1 MDHEN, CDR2 SYDVKM. The germline V and J ends were trimmed by 5 bases and 3 bases, with 14 bases remaining between them. CDR3 size: 14 residues. Here the CDR3 reads CASSPPRVVYEQYF. CDR3 DNA: TGTGCCAGCAGTCCCCCCAGGGTTGTCTACGAGCAGTACTTC.

The gene calls are TRBV20-1 and TRBJ2-1; TRBD2 matches at 8 bases. V was clipped by 3 bases and J by 5 bases; unmatched bases: 12. The CDR3 is 16 residues long. Per germline, CDR1 DFQATT and CDR2 SNEGSKA (reference sequence). CDR3 sequence: CSARGLVVVLNNEQFF. CDR3 coding DNA: TGCAGTGCTAGGGGACTAGTGGTCGTTCTGAACAATGAGCAGTTCTTC.

A word on this clonotype: The junction and the germline gene differ at one end; a read error may be behind it. This rearrangement joins TRBV6-5 to TRBJ2-2, with D tentatively TRBD2 (5 bases). The CDR3 spans 12 residues. Germline CDR1 is MNHEY and CDR2 is SVGAGI. The CDR3 coding sequence is TGTGCCAGCAGTTACCTTCCCGGGGAGCTGTCTTTT. It is translated as CASSYLPGELSF.

The chain carries TRBV5-6 and TRBJ2-5, with a weak D call TRBD1 (5 bases). With 6 bases removed from V and 5 bases from J, the gap between germline ends came to 20 bases. The CDR3 covers 15 residues. Germline CDR1 and CDR2: SGHDT and YYEEEE. Here the CDR3 reads CASTTPAGWYETQYF. In DNA form, the CDR3 reads TGTGCCAGCACCACCCCGGCAGGGTGGTACGAGACCCAGTACTTC.

This clonotype was seen at least ten times. The gene calls are TRBV6-5 and TRBJ2-3, with a weak D call TRBD2 (6 bases). CDR1 is MNHEY and CDR2 is SVGAGI in the germline V gene. The V end lost 2 bases, the J end lost 3 bases, and 15 bases lay between the germline ends. The CDR3 consists of 16 residues. CDR3: CASSYGGLLETDTQYF. The CDR3, as DNA: TGTGCCAGCAGTTACGGGGGACTCCTCGAGACAGATACGCAGTATTTT.

This rearrangement joins TRBV7-3 to TRBJ2-3, with D uncertain. Trimming removed 1 base at V and 5 bases at J, with 10 bases between. From germline, CDR1 is SGHTA and CDR2 FQGTGA. There are 14 residues in the CDR3. DNA for the CDR3: TGTGCCAGCAGCTTAAGGACCAACCGAGATACGCAGTATTTT. Protein: CASSLRTNRDTQYF.

This clonotype came up many times. V is TRBV29-1 and J is TRBJ1-1; TRBD1 matches 7 bases. The CDR3 has 13 amino acids. The V gene end was trimmed by 2 bases and the J gene end by 2 bases; junction bases not matched to a gene: 2. The V gene's germline CDR1 is SQVTM and CDR2 ANQGSEA. The CDR3 sequence is CSVEKGANTEAFF. DNA for the CDR3: TGCAGCGTTGAAAAGGGGGCAAACACTGAAGCTTTCTTT.

This clonotype was found a few times. The rearrangement links TRBV29-1 to TRBJ1-1; no clear D gene. The germline CDR1 and CDR2 sequences are SQVTM and ANQGSEA. There are 11 residues in the CDR3. The CDR3 nucleotides read TGCAGTGGGGTGGGGTCCACTGAAGCTTTCTTT. Encoded protein: CSGVGSTEAFF.

The chain's CDR3 is CASSERLTEETQYF. In nucleotides, the CDR3 is TGTGCCAGCAGTGAACGTTTGACAGAAGAGACCCAGTACTTC. The chain has TRBV6-1 and TRBJ2-5; weak D call: TRBD1 (5 bases). The germline V gene has CDR1 MNHNS and CDR2 SASEGT. There are 14 residues in the CDR3. V lost 2 bases and J lost 3, with 10 bases in between.

The V and J genes are TRBV12-3 or TRBV12-4 and TRBJ2-7; D is possibly TRBD2 (6 bases). The CDR3 length is 14 residues. The V end lost 2 bases, the J end lost 6 bases, and 14 bases lay between the germline ends. This CDR3 is CASSLKREIGEQYF. The CDR3 DNA sequence: TGTGCCAGCAGTTTAAAACGGGAGATTGGCGAGCAGTACTTC.

The chain carries TRBV6-1 and TRBJ2-1; 14 bases match TRBD2. The junction had 2 bases not matched to a gene; V was cut back by 4 bases and J by 9 bases. The CDR3 length is 14 residues. Germline CDR1 is MNHNS and CDR2 is SASEGT. The CDR3 loop is CASSAGTSGSEQFF. As DNA, the CDR3 is TGTGCCAGCAGTGCCGGGACTAGCGGGAGTGAGCAGTTCTTC.

V and J are TRBV24-1 and TRBJ2-1; 10 bases are shared with TRBD2. J lost 7 bases, V lost 11 bases, and 7 bases had no gene match. The CDR3 contains 13 residues. CDR1 and CDR2 (germline): KGHDR, SFDVKD. CDR3 region: CAIQSGRVNEQFF. The DNA for the CDR3 is TGTGCCATCCAGAGCGGGAGGGTGAATGAGCAGTTCTTC.

The sample holds a few counts of this clonotype. The chain joins TRBV28 to TRBJ2-7; perhaps TRBD1 as D (6 bases). Trimming pared 7 bases from V and 0 bases from J, leaving 10 bases between. This CDR3 comprises 13 residues. Germline V gene data show CDR1 as MDHEN and CDR2 as SYDVKM. The CDR3 is CASTADSSYEQYF. In DNA, the CDR3 is TGTGCCAGCACCGCGGACAGCTCCTACGAGCAGTACTTC.

This chain uses TRBV28 with TRBJ2-1, with 7 bases matching TRBD2. The ends lost 3 bases at V and 0 bases at J; junction bases unmatched: 8. The CDR3 runs to 17 residues. Per the germline V gene, CDR1 is MDHEN and CDR2 is SYDVKM. CDR3 loop: CASSFSSGGGSYNEQFF. CDR3 sequence (DNA): TGTGCCAGCAGTTTTAGTTCCGGCGGGGGCTCCTACAATGAGCAGTTCTTC.

This clonotype was recorded only once. J is TRBJ2-7 and V is TRBV2; 7 nucleotides agree with TRBD2. CDR3 length equals 14 residues. In germline, CDR1 is SNHLY, CDR2 FYNNEI. V was pared by 5 bases and J by 6 bases, with 10 bases of the junction left unmatched. The CDR3 sequence: CASSIGLEVREQYF. The CDR3 region has the DNA TGTGCCAGCAGTATAGGACTAGAAGTCCGCGAGCAGTACTTC.